The 29 T cell receptor beta chains given below trace back to one sample, sequenced in a study of cytomegalovirus exposure and HLA in healthy donors. The PCR was carried out with 60 Vbeta primers and 13 Jbeta primers. Assay: immunoSEQ multiplex PCR; the TCRdb copy retains only in-frame clones and omits some. The sample includes some 150,000 clones, around 62% of them seen just once. Sequenced: PBMCs. The receptor source for this set is a man aged 35 to 55 in good health and CMV-seronegative.

This clone appeared a few times. The chain carries TRBV6-5 and TRBJ2-7; 9 bases map to TRBD2. The J segment lost 3 bases and the V segment lost 8 bases, leaving 8 bases of the junction unmatched. Germline loops: CDR1 MNHEY, CDR2 SVGAGI. This CDR3 region has 14 residues. CDR3 nucleotide sequence: TGTGCCAGCTCGCGTTCTAGCGGGGACTACGAGCAGTACTTC. Translation gives CASSRSSGDYEQYF.

The V call is TRBV19, the J call TRBJ1-5; the match to TRBD1 covers 11 bases. With V trimmed by 4 bases and J by 4 bases, 6 bases remained unmatched. The CDR3 sequence is 16 residues long. Germline CDR1 and CDR2: LNHDA and SQIVND (reference sequence). DNA for the CDR3: TGTGCCAGTAGTAGTCCCGGACAGGGGGCTAATCAGCCCCAGCATTTT. Residues: CASSSPGQGANQPQHF.

The rearrangement links TRBV4-2 to TRBJ2-1; tentative D call: TRBD1 (5 bases). The CDR3 contains 13 residues. V lost 1 base and J 5 bases, leaving 6 bases between the germline ends. CDR1 LGHNA and CDR2 YNFKEQ come from the germline V gene. The CDR3 nucleotides are TGTGCCAGCAGCCAAGGGGGCCACAATGAGCAGTTCTTC. This sequence encodes CASSQGGHNEQFF.

This chain connects TRBV29-1 to TRBJ1-4, with TRBD1 identical over 8 bases. This CDR3 region has 13 residues. V gave up 6 bases and J gave up 1 base; unmatched junction bases: 1. Germline loops: CDR1 SQVTM, CDR2 ANQGSEA. CDR3 region: CSVGQGTNEKLFF. The CDR3 nucleotides are TGCAGCGTAGGACAGGGAACTAATGAAAAACTGTTTTTT.

The genes are TRBV25-1 and TRBJ1-6; no clear D gene. Germline loops: CDR1 MGHDK, CDR2 SYGVNS. The V end lost 8 bases, the J end lost 15 bases, and 8 bases lay between the germline ends. The CDR3 has 9 amino acids. The CDR3 DNA is TGTGCCAGCGATCAGGTCCTCCACTTT. Amino acid sequence: CASDQVLHF.

The chain employs TRBV27 and TRBJ2-1; 8 bases are shared with TRBD1. Unmatched junction bases numbered 12, after V lost 5 bases and J lost 6 bases. CDR3 length: 16 amino acids. Germline-derived CDR1 and CDR2 are MNHEY and SMNVEV (reference sequence). The CDR3 bases are TGTGCCAGCAGTAGGGACAGGTCCTCGCTGGGCAATGAGCAGTTCTTC. Protein sequence: CASSRDRSSLGNEQFF.

The CDR3: CASSLPGTSGQETQYF. CDR3 nucleotide sequence: TGTGCCAGCAGCTTACCGGGGACTAGCGGGCAAGAGACCCAGTACTTC. The rearrangement links TRBV7-2 to TRBJ2-5, with 12 bases identical to TRBD2. V was clipped by 2 bases and J by 2 bases; unmatched bases: 3. The CDR3 has 16 residues. Germline CDR1 is SGHTA and CDR2 is FQGNSA.

The genes are TRBV30 and TRBJ1-6; TRBD1 matches 8 bases. The CDR3 contains 16 residues. V trimming: 2 bases; J trimming: 7 bases; junction bases outside the gene matches: 10. Germline loops: CDR1 GTSNPN, CDR2 SVGIG (reference sequence). The CDR3 loop reads CAWSLLTGASNSPLHF. The CDR3 nucleotides read TGTGCCTGGAGTCTTCTGACAGGGGCGTCAAATTCACCCCTCCACTTT.

The rearrangement joins TRBV13 to TRBJ2-1; 7 bases align to TRBD2. Germline V lookup: CDR1 PRHDT, CDR2 FYEKMQ (reference sequence). V was clipped by 1 base and J by 7 bases; unmatched bases: 10. CDR3 length: 16 amino acids. CDR3 loop: CASSLDPYGGSNEQFF. CDR3 sequence (DNA): TGTGCCAGCAGCTTAGACCCCTACGGCGGGAGTAATGAGCAGTTCTTC.

The rearrangement links TRBV19 to TRBJ2-1; D possibly corresponds to TRBD1 (5 bases). Trimming pared 0 bases from V and 9 bases from J, leaving 12 bases between. This CDR3 is 14 amino acids long. Germline values: CDR1 LNHDA, CDR2 SQIVND (reference sequence). CDR3 residues: CASSIEGRVTEQFF. The CDR3 DNA sequence: TGTGCCAGTAGTATAGAAGGCAGGGTCACTGAGCAGTTCTTC.

The J gene is TRBJ2-7, the V gene TRBV9; TRBD1 aligns across 8 bases. Germline-derived CDR1 and CDR2 are SGDLS and YYNGEE. V trimming: 10 bases; J trimming: 2 bases; junction bases outside the gene matches: 26. The CDR3 has 19 amino acids. CDR3 loop: CAEPNEGTGHYTSPYEQYF. DNA for the CDR3: TGTGCCGAGCCCAATGAAGGGACAGGTCATTATACATCCCCCTACGAGCAGTACTTC.

V and J are TRBV2 and TRBJ2-2; 15 bases fit TRBD2. CDR1 SNHLY and CDR2 FYNNEI come from the germline V gene. This CDR3 is 17 amino acids long. Germline trimming cut 6 bases from V and 5 bases from J; bases unmatched to any gene: 7. The CDR3: CASRAGTSGRNTGELFF. The CDR3 bases are TGTGCCAGCAGGGCCGGGACTAGCGGGAGGAATACCGGGGAGCTGTTTTTT. The full variable domain, its missing parts supplied by reference TRBV2 and TRBJ2-2, is EPEVTQTPSHQVTQMGQEVILRCVPISNHLYFYWYRQILGQKVEFLVSFYNNEISEKSEIFDDQFSVERPDGSNFTLKIRSTKLEDSAMYFCASRAGTSGRNTGELFFGEGSRLTVL.

The rearrangement uses TRBV7-9 and TRBJ2-6; D gene unclear. Germline V gene sequence: CDR1 SEHNR, CDR2 FQNEAQ (reference sequence). V lost 6 bases, J lost 3 bases, and 6 bases lay in between. There are 13 residues in the CDR3. The CDR3 nucleotides read TGTGCCAGCAGTATCGGTGGGGCCAACGTCCTGACTTTC. Encoded protein: CASSIGGANVLTF.

The V gene is TRBV5-1, the J gene TRBJ2-2; D is perhaps TRBD1 (7 bases). Germline V lookup: CDR1 SGHRS, CDR2 YFSETQ. V shed 6 bases and J shed 4 bases, with 25 bases lying between them. The CDR3 sequence is 18 residues long. In DNA, the CDR3 is TGCGCCAGCACCCAATCGGGTTTTGGAGGGGGCGCCACCGGGGAGCTGTTTTTT. Its translation is CASTQSGFGGGATGELFF.

The chain couples TRBV9 to TRBJ2-2, with D possibly matching TRBD2 (6 bases). Germline V gene sequence: CDR1 SGDLS, CDR2 YYNGEE. V dropped 4 bases and J dropped 3 bases, with 16 bases sitting between them. This CDR3 has 16 amino acids. The CDR3: CASSLGPGGDTGELFF. DNA for the CDR3: TGTGCCAGCAGCTTAGGACCAGGCGGGGACACCGGGGAGCTGTTTTTT.

The CDR3 reads CASMGRSYEQYF. The CDR3 DNA is TGTGCCAGCATGGGCAGGTCCTACGAGCAGTACTTC. The chain links TRBV28 to TRBJ2-7; no definite D call. The germline CDR1 and CDR2 sequences are MDHEN and SYDVKM. Between the trimmed V and J ends, which lost 7 bases and 1 base, there was a span of 8 bases. The length of the CDR3 is 12 residues. The whole variable domain, filled in from reference TRBV28 and TRBJ2-7, reads DVKVTQSSRYLVKRTGEKVFLECVQDMDHENMFWYRQDPGLGLRLIYFSYDVKMKEKGDIPEGYSVSREKKERFSLILESASTNQTSMYLCASMGRSYEQYFGPGTRLTVT.

The chain recombines TRBV4-1 with TRBJ1-1; perhaps TRBD1 as D (5 bases). Germline V gene sequence: CDR1 MGHRA, CDR2 YSYEKL. The V end was cut by 5 bases, the J end by 1 base, with 8 bases between. The CDR3 extends over 13 amino acids. CDR3 DNA sequence: TGCGCCAGCAGCGGACACACGAACACTGAAGCTTTCTTT. Translated, it gives CASSGHTNTEAFF.

This clone was observed once. The chain combines TRBV9 with TRBJ2-7; D is undetermined. V shed 5 bases and J shed 3 bases, with 15 bases lying between them. Germline V gives CDR1 SGDLS, CDR2 YYNGEE. The CDR3 is 14 residues long. CDR3 DNA: TGTGCCAGCAGTAAAGACCGGAGAGGCTACGAGCAGTACTTC. Encoded protein: CASSKDRRGYEQYF.

This clone appeared a few times. The rearrangement joins TRBV19 to TRBJ1-1; the match to TRBD1 covers 8 bases. From germline, CDR1 is LNHDA and CDR2 SQIVND (reference sequence). Losses at the gene ends were 8 bases for V and 1 base for J; bases not matched to a gene: 3. The CDR3 sequence is 13 residues long. The CDR3 spells CASLGQGNTEAFF. In DNA, the CDR3 is TGTGCCAGTCTTGGACAGGGGAACACTGAAGCTTTCTTT.

The sample holds a few counts of this clone. The V gene is TRBV18, the J gene TRBJ2-1, with 12 bases lining up with TRBD1. The CDR3 loop spans 15 amino acids. V was clipped by 4 bases and J by 5 bases; unmatched bases: 3. Germline lookup yields CDR1 KGHSH and CDR2 LQKENI. The CDR3 here is CASSQGQGANNEQFF. The CDR3 DNA is TGTGCCAGCTCACAGGGACAGGGGGCTAACAATGAGCAGTTCTTC.

J is TRBJ1-1 and V is TRBV5-6; D possibly corresponds to TRBD1 (5 bases). V lost 1 base and J 6 bases, leaving 10 bases between the germline ends. Germline CDR1 is SGHDT and CDR2 is YYEEEE. The CDR3 contains 13 residues. Here the CDR3 DNA reads TGTGCCAGCAGCTTGAGGCGGGGGGCTGAAGCTTTCTTT. This codes for CASSLRRGAEAFF. Full variable domain (missing parts from reference TRBV5-6 and TRBJ1-1): DAGVTQSPTHLIKTRGQQVTLRCSPKSGHDTVSWYQQALGQGPQFIFQYYEEEERQRGNFPDRFSGHQFPNYSSELNVNALLLGDSALYLCASSLRRGAEAFFGQGTRLTVV.

The V gene is TRBV2, the J gene TRBJ2-7; TRBD2 aligns across 14 bases. The V gene's germline CDR1 is SNHLY and CDR2 FYNNEI. The CDR3 contains 15 residues. J lost 4 bases, V lost 5 bases, and 4 bases had no gene match. CDR3 in amino acids: CASSFGLAGGYEQYF. CDR3 DNA sequence: TGTGCCAGCAGTTTCGGACTAGCGGGAGGTTACGAGCAGTACTTC.

This chain links TRBV21-1 with TRBJ1-1; TRBD1, the table's D call, lacks a check against the DNA. TRBV21-1 is reported as a pseudogene. The CDR3 length is 15 residues. The CDR3 protein is CASSKLAGRNTEAFF. The CDR3 DNA follows: TGTGCCAGCAGCAAGCTGGCAGGCCGGAACACTGAAGCTTTCTTT.

This clone was picked up one time. The chain is built from TRBV28 and TRBJ2-1; the D gene is possibly TRBD2 (6 bases). Per the germline V gene, CDR1 is MDHEN and CDR2 is SYDVKM. V was pared by 5 bases and J by 5 bases, with 19 bases between. The length of the CDR3 is 16 residues. DNA of the CDR3: TGTGCCAGCAGTGCCGTAGCGGAGCCTAAGCACAATGAGCAGTTCTTC. Protein sequence: CASSAVAEPKHNEQFF.

The V call is TRBV27, the J call TRBJ2-3; D possibly corresponds to TRBD2 (7 bases). Germline CDR1 reads MNHEY; CDR2 reads SMNVEV (reference sequence). This CDR3 region has 15 residues. V was cut by 6 bases and J by 5 bases, with 18 bases left in between. CDR3 DNA: TGTGCCAGCAGCCCCCCCGGGGGGCTAGAAGATACGCAGTATTTT. Residues: CASSPPGGLEDTQYF.

This clone turned up a few times. The chain is built from TRBV7-9 and TRBJ1-1; 7 bases map to TRBD1. Germline V gene data show CDR1 as SEHNR and CDR2 as FQNEAQ (reference sequence). This CDR3 has 13 amino acids. V shed 5 bases and J 1 base; nucleotides not matched to a gene: 1. The CDR3 region has the DNA TGTGCCAGCAGCAGACAGGGGAACACTGAAGCTTTCTTT. Translation: CASSRQGNTEAFF.

This sequence joins TRBV9 and TRBJ1-6; D possibly corresponds to TRBD1 (6 bases). Germline-derived CDR1 and CDR2 are SGDLS and YYNGEE. With 3 bases removed from V and 10 bases from J, the gap between germline ends came to 20 bases. There are 16 residues in the CDR3. CDR3 in amino acids: CASSARGAVELSPLHF. The CDR3 region has the DNA TGTGCCAGCAGCGCCAGGGGTGCGGTCGAACTCTCACCCCTCCACTTT.

The J gene is TRBJ2-2, the V gene TRBV9; a weak D match, TRBD1 (6 bases). The V end was cut by 0 bases, the J end by 8 bases, with 14 bases between. Germline CDR1 SGDLS, CDR2 YYNGEE. The CDR3 is 15 residues long. CDR3 sequence reads: CASSVVSRGPGELFF. In DNA, the CDR3 is TGTGCCAGCAGCGTAGTATCCAGGGGACCGGGGGAGCTGTTTTTT.

The J gene is TRBJ2-4, the V gene TRBV5-1; 7 bases align to TRBD2. The V gene's germline CDR1 is SGHRS and CDR2 YFSETQ. V shed 2 bases and J 5 bases; nucleotides not matched to a gene: 4. The CDR3 consists of 14 residues. The CDR3 reads CASSFGLDQNIQYF. DNA for the CDR3: TGCGCCAGCAGCTTTGGACTAGACCAAAACATTCAGTACTTC.